A single sample gave rise to the 19 T cell receptor beta chains below, sequenced in a study of T cells in Graves' hyperthyroidism and ophthalmopathy. The investigators amplified TCR beta CDR3 regions from RNA transcripts. During a first-round RT-PCR of the TCR CDR3, the HTBI primer set was used. From the multiplex PCR reads, TCRdb called clonotypes with MiXCR, one entry per CDR3 protein. The data hold over 500,000 distinct CDR3 sequences, with around 50% observed a single time. What was sequenced was peripheral blood or thyroid tissue (not recorded which). The receptors were gathered from an adult woman with Graves' disease, either hyperthyroidism or ophthalmopathy (not recorded which).

This clonotype has a handful of counts. The chain joins TRBV20-1 to TRBJ2-7, with 7 positions matching TRBD2. Per germline, CDR1 DFQATT and CDR2 SNEGSKA (reference sequence). Germline trimming cut 7 bases from V and 1 base from J; bases unmatched to any gene: 7. The CDR3 runs to 13 residues. The CDR3 is CSVDGTTSYEQYF. CDR3 in DNA: TGCAGTGTCGACGGGACTACTTCCTACGAGCAGTACTTC.

In nucleotides, the CDR3 is TGTGCCAGCAGTGAGACAGCCGCCCAAGAGACCCAGTACTTC. Protein sequence: CASSETAAQETQYF. This rearrangement joins TRBV25-1 to TRBJ2-5, with a weak D call TRBD1 (5 bases). The CDR3 runs 14 residues. Germline CDR1 reads MGHDK; CDR2 reads SYGVNS. V was shortened by 3 bases and J by 1 base, with 9 bases between the two germline ends.

The CDR3 reads CAISENPSGLDTIYF. The CDR3 DNA reads TGTGCCATCAGTGAGAATCCATCGGGACTGGACACCATATATTTT. This chain joins TRBV10-3 and TRBJ1-3, with a weak D call TRBD1 (5 bases). The germline gives CDR1 ENHRY, CDR2 SYGVKD. V was clipped by 2 bases and J by 8 bases, with 16 bases between them. The CDR3 is 15 amino acids.

This clonotype was observed a single time. The rearrangement uses TRBV7-9 and TRBJ2-2; D possibly uses TRBD1 or TRBD2 (5 bases each). The ends were cut back, 5 bases at V and 5 bases at J, with 18 bases in the middle. CDR3 length: 16 residues. Germline CDR1 SEHNR, CDR2 FQNEAQ (reference sequence). CDR3 sequence (DNA): TGTGCCAGCAGCCCGAATGGGCGATGGGGGACCGGGGAGCTGTTTTTT. This translates into CASSPNGRWGTGELFF.

This clonotype was found many times. V usage is TRBV7-9 and J usage is TRBJ1-1; 9 bases align to TRBD1. The CDR3 spans 14 residues. Germline CDR1 reads SEHNR; CDR2 reads FQNEAQ (reference sequence). Unmatched junction bases numbered 7, after V lost 4 bases and J lost 7 bases. For the CDR3, the DNA is TGTGCCAGCAGCTCGGGACAGGGCTTCGATGAAGCTTTCTTT. This translates into CASSSGQGFDEAFF.

The table lists this clonotype with many counts. The chain couples TRBV19 to TRBJ1-1, with a weak D call TRBD1 (5 bases). Germline lookup yields CDR1 LNHDA and CDR2 SQIVND (reference sequence). V lost 4 bases to trimming and J lost 11 bases, with 23 bases between them. There are 15 residues in the CDR3. The chain's CDR3 is CASSTPGGRVGSAFF. Written as DNA, the CDR3 is TGTGCCAGTAGTACCCCGGGAGGCAGGGTCGGTTCGGCTTTCTTT.

The chain combines TRBV6-6 with TRBJ2-5, with D perhaps TRBD1 (5 bases). CDR3 length: 12 residues. V lost 7 bases and J lost 5, with 11 bases in between. Germline V CDR1 and CDR2: MNHNY, SVGAGI (reference sequence). CDR3 protein: CASKARVETQYF. CDR3 nucleotide sequence: TGTGCCAGCAAAGCCAGGGTCGAGACCCAGTACTTC.

This chain uses TRBV11-2 with TRBJ1-1; D unclear. Between the trimmed V and J ends, which lost 0 bases and 0 bases, there was a span of 11 bases. Germline CDR1 and CDR2: SGHAT and FQNNGV. This CDR3 is built from 16 residues. The CDR3 is CASSLDLGSMNTEAFF. In nucleotides, the CDR3 is TGTGCCAGCAGCTTAGATCTGGGCAGTATGAACACTGAAGCTTTCTTT.

The rearrangement uses TRBV5-1 and TRBJ1-1; maybe TRBD1 (6 bases). This CDR3 spans 17 amino acids. Looked up from germline, CDR1 is SGHRS and CDR2 is YFSETQ. V was cut by 4 bases and J by 5 bases, with 24 bases left in between. The CDR3, as DNA: TGCGCCAGCAGCCCAAAGGGGGGCAGGGAGAAGGGGACTGAAGCTTTCTTT. It encodes CASSPKGGREKGTEAFF.

This clonotype was seen only a few times. As the CDR3 is not closed by the conserved phenylalanine or tryptophan, this likely results from a read error. The rearrangement uses TRBV27 and TRBJ2-5, with 7 bases that match TRBD1. Trimming removed 4 bases from V and 2 bases from J; junction bases left unmatched: 7. Per the germline V gene, CDR1 is MNHEY and CDR2 is SMNVEV (reference sequence). The CDR3 contains 15 residues. CDR3 DNA sequence: TGTGCCAGCAGTTCTTTAGGGACAGCTCAAGAGACCCAGTACCTC. It codes for CASSSLGTAQETQYL.

The chain employs TRBV7-4 and TRBJ2-5, with no clear D. The CDR3 consists of 15 residues. Per the germline V gene, CDR1 is SGHVT and CDR2 is SQSDAQ. V was pared by 6 bases and J by 2 bases, with 16 bases between. Written as DNA, the CDR3 is TGTGCCAGCAGTTACTCGGGCCATAATCAAGAGACCCAGTACTTC. Translated: CASSYSGHNQETQYF.

This clonotype has only one observation. V usage is TRBV6-7 and J usage is TRBJ2-7; 11 bases line up with TRBD2. TRBV6-7 is marked as an open reading frame, function uncertain. Trimming at V came to 3 bases and at J to 5 bases, leaving 9 bases not matched to a gene. There are 16 residues in the CDR3. The CDR3 DNA reads as TGTGCCAGCAGTTATCTAGCGGGAGGCTCCAGGGACGAGCAGTACTTC. Translated: CASSYLAGGSRDEQYF.

The chain carries TRBV10-3 and TRBJ2-3, with D perhaps given as TRBD1 or TRBD2 (5 bases each). The CDR3 has 17 amino acids. V was shortened by 4 bases and J by 3 bases, with 20 bases between the two germline ends. Germline V CDR1 and CDR2: ENHRY, SYGVKD. CDR3 sequence (DNA): TGTGCCATCAGTGTAAAAGGGACGGGAAAGGTTACAGATACGCAGTATTTT. Residues: CAISVKGTGKVTDTQYF.

V and J are TRBV7-2 and TRBJ1-5; no reliable D call. V lost 0 bases to trimming and J lost 2 bases, with 5 bases between them. Per germline, CDR1 SGHTA and CDR2 FQGNSA. This CDR3 contains 14 residues. CDR3 in amino acids: CASSLAEGNQPQHF. The DNA for the CDR3 is TGTGCCAGCAGCTTAGCAGAGGGCAATCAGCCCCAGCATTTT.

The chain links TRBV7-8 to TRBJ1-2; a weak D match, TRBD1 (5 bases). Germline CDR1 is SGHVS and CDR2 is FQNEAQ. There are 12 residues in the CDR3. V dropped 2 bases and J dropped 11 bases, with 12 bases sitting between them. The CDR3, as DNA: TGTGCCAGCAGCTTATTGTGGGGACGGTACACCTTC. It specifies CASSLLWGRYTF.

This clonotype was counted many times. The chain combines TRBV25-1 with TRBJ1-6; 11 bases are a match to TRBD1. Germline CDR1 MGHDK, CDR2 SYGVNS. Unmatched junction bases numbered 3, after V lost 4 bases and J lost 10 bases. There are 14 residues in the CDR3. The CDR3 DNA sequence: TGTGCCAGCAGTGGGACAGGGGGCGTCTCACCCCTCCACTTT. Translating gives CASSGTGGVSPLHF.

In this sample, this clonotype turned up many times. This chain uses TRBV7-9 with TRBJ2-6; D is possibly TRBD2 (6 bases). Trimming took off 5 bases at V and 4 bases at J, with 9 bases between the two ends. The germline V gene has CDR1 SEHNR and CDR2 FQNEAQ (reference sequence). This CDR3 has 14 amino acids. CDR3 sequence: CASSPAGGANVLTF. The CDR3 nucleotides are TGTGCCAGCAGCCCGGCGGGAGGGGCCAACGTCCTGACTTTC.

V and J are TRBV5-1 and TRBJ2-7; the D is unclear. This CDR3 contains 14 residues. In germline, CDR1 is SGHRS, CDR2 YFSETQ. Trimming cost V 0 bases and J 2 bases, with 9 bases left between them. The CDR3 reads CASSLDGSPYEQYF. As DNA, the CDR3 is TGCGCCAGCAGCTTGGACGGATCCCCCTACGAGCAGTACTTC.

In this sample, this clonotype turned up many times. The chain couples TRBV4-1 to TRBJ1-2; 9 nucleotides align to TRBD1. The CDR3 consists of 15 residues. The J segment lost 8 bases and the V segment lost 0 bases, leaving 7 bases of the junction unmatched. CDR1 and CDR2 (germline): MGHRA, YSYEKL. In DNA form, the CDR3 reads TGCGCCAGCAGCCAAGAGCTGGGGACAGGGCGAGGCTACACCTTC. Protein sequence: CASSQELGTGRGYTF.